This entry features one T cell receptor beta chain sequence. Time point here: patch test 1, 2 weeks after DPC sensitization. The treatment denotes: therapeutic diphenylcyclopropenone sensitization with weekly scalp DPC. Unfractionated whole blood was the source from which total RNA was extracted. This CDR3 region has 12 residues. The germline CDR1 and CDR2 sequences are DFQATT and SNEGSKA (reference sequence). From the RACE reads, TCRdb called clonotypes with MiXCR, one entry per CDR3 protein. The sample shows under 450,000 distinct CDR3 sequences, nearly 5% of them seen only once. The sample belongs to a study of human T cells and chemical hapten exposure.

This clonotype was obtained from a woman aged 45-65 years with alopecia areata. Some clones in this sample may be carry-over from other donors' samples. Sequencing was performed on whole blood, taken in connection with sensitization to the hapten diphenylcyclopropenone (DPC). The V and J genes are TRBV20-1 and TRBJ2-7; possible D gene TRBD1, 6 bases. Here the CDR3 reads CSWTASSYEQYF. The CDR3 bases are TGCAGCTGGACAGCGAGTTCCTACGAGCAGTACTTC.